The clone carrying this TCR beta chain was observed a handful of times. Its antigen is currently unknown. Findings and caveats of the study: Tumor memory CD4+ T cell TCR gene usage was found to cluster with blood and lymph node memory CD4+ cells and with lymph node naive CD4+ cells. Greatest tumor Treg TCR overlap was with tumor naive CD4+ cells.

After constant-region reverse-primer amplification, full-length variable regions underwent semi-nested PCR with Nested Universal Primer A. TCRdb analysed the 5' RACE reads with MiXCR anew, one entry per CDR3 protein. This sample has 55,000 to 80,000 distinct CDR3 sequences, with about 22% found just once. The CDR3 has 12 amino acids. Per the germline V gene, CDR1 is DFQATT and CDR2 is SNEGSKA (reference sequence). Trimming cost V 6 bases and J 4 bases; bases outside gene matches: 4. Material: memory CD4+ T cells sorted from a lymph node. Stated subset: memory CD4+ T cells, CD4+CD45RO+CD25-. This TCR was sampled from a female donor with breast cancer. This chain joins TRBV20-1 and TRBJ2-7, with 9 bases lining up with TRBD2. CDR3 coding DNA: TGCAGTGCCGTAGCGGGGGCGTACGAGCAGTACTTC. Its protein product is CSAVAGAYEQYF.